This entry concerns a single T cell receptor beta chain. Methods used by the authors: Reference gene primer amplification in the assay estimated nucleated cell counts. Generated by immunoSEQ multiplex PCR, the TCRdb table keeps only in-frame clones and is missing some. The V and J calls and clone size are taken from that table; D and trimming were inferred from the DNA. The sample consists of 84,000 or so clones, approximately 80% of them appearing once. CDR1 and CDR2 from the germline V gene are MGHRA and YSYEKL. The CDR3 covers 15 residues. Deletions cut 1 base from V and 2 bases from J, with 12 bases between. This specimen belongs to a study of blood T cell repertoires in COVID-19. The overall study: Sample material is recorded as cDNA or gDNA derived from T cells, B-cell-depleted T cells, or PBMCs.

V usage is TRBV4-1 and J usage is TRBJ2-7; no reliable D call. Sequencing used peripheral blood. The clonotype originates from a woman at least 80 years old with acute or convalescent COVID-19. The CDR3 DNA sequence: TGCGCCAGCAGCCAAGGCAGCAGGTCCGCCTACGAGCAGTACTTC. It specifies CASSQGSRSAYEQYF.